A selection of T cell receptor beta chains follows, all from one sample in a study of cytomegalovirus exposure and HLA in healthy donors. Only in-frame clones appear in the TCRdb table, and some are missing; sequencing was by immunoSEQ multiplex PCR. Of 90,000 to 130,000 clones in the sample, less than 80% were seen once. Sequenced sample: PBMCs. The origin of the receptors is a woman aged 25-40 years in good health and CMV-seronegative. Both conserved end residues are part of each CDR3. A D gene is named only where the DNA matches it firmly. Rows give clone size only sometimes, using once, few, many, or a class for an expanded clone.

clone_size j_call v_call d_call cdr3_aa cdr3_nt
. TRBJ1-5 TRBV18 . CASSPSTQGIASPQHF TGTGCCAGCTCACCATCAACACAGGGCATTGCTTCGCCCCAGCATTTT
. TRBJ2-7 TRBV9 . CASSPASGYEQYF TGTGCCAGCAGCCCAGCCTCAGGTTACGAGCAGTACTTC
few TRBJ1-1 TRBV7-6 TRBD1 CASSLGQGATNTEAFF TGTGCCAGCAGCTTGGGACAGGGGGCTACGAACACTGAAGCTTTCTTT
. TRBJ1-2 TRBV5-6 TRBD1 CASSGTGYGYTF TGTGCCAGCAGCGGGACAGGCTATGGCTACACCTTC
. TRBJ2-2 TRBV28 TRBD2 CASSFSFVWGGWNTGELFF TGTGCCAGCAGTTTTTCTTTCGTCTGGGGGGGATGGAACACCGGGGAGCTGTTTTTT
. TRBJ2-1 TRBV15 . CATSRVAPRQGGYNEQFF TGTGCCACCAGCAGAGTCGCACCACGACAGGGAGGATACAATGAGCAGTTCTTC
. TRBJ2-6 TRBV10-3 TRBD2 CAISGPRAGGGGANVLTF TGTGCCATCAGTGGGCCGAGAGCGGGAGGTGGTGGGGCCAACGTCCTGACTTTC
. TRBJ2-7 TRBV2 TRBD2 CATPGLAGDLEQYF TGTGCCACCCCAGGACTAGCGGGAGATCTCGAGCAGTACTTC
. TRBJ2-3 TRBV9 . CASSVAPGLGTDTQYF TGTGCCAGCAGCGTAGCCCCGGGACTGGGCACAGATACGCAGTATTTT
. TRBJ2-3 TRBV6-5 . CASSYFEGGDTQYF TGTGCCAGCAGTTACTTTGAGGGGGGGGATACGCAGTATTTT
. TRBJ2-1 TRBV6-5 TRBD2 CASSYQAGEYNEQFF TGTGCCAGCAGTTATCAGGCGGGAGAGTACAATGAGCAGTTCTTC
once TRBJ2-3 TRBV5-5 TRBD2 CASSLNGRATDTQYF TGTGCCAGCAGCTTAAACGGGAGGGCCACAGATACGCAGTATTTT
. TRBJ2-3 TRBV19 TRBD1 CATEDRGHDPQYF TGTGCCACCGAGGACAGGGGGCACGATCCGCAGTATTTT
. TRBJ1-4 TRBV5-6 TRBD1 CASSRGTGGLNEKLFF TGTGCCAGCAGCCGGGGGACAGGGGGCCTAAATGAAAAACTGTTTTTT
. TRBJ1-1 TRBV19 . CASSSPQASRTEAFF TGTGCCAGTAGTTCCCCCCAGGCCAGTAGAACTGAAGCTTTCTTT
. TRBJ2-1 TRBV7-2 TRBD2 CASSWTSSLYNEQFF TGTGCCAGCAGCTGGACTAGCAGCCTCTACAATGAGCAGTTCTTC
. TRBJ1-4 TRBV2 . CASREGKATNEKLFF TGTGCTAGCAGGGAGGGAAAGGCAACTAATGAAAAACTGTTTTTT
. TRBJ2-5 TRBV10-3 TRBD2 CATGRDPYQETQYF TGTGCCACCGGGAGGGACCCTTACCAAGAGACCCAGTACTTC
once TRBJ2-3 TRBV10-3 . CAIKHGLSTDTQYF TGTGCCATCAAGCACGGACTGAGCACAGATACGCAGTATTTT
. TRBJ2-7 TRBV2 TRBD2 CASSVSGPTGQYF TGTGCCAGCAGTGTTAGCGGGCCGACGGGGCAGTACTTC
. TRBJ2-1 TRBV10-3 TRBD2 CAISESAGRGRAASHNEQFF TGTGCCATCAGTGAGTCGGCTGGTCGCGGGAGGGCCGCCAGTCACAATGAGCAGTTCTTC
once TRBJ1-4 TRBV9 TRBD1 CASSDRIGTGNEKLFF TGTGCCAGCAGCGATCGAATCGGGACAGGGAATGAAAAACTGTTTTTT
few TRBJ2-5 TRBV28 TRBD2 CAGSGRGGETQYF TGTGCCGGTAGCGGGAGGGGGGGGGAGACCCAGTACTTC
. TRBJ1-2 TRBV2 . CASSEYGNYGYTF TGTGCCAGCAGTGAATACGGGAACTATGGCTACACCTTC
few TRBJ2-1 TRBV2 TRBD2 CASLGLAGGEQFF TGTGCCAGCCTTGGACTAGCGGGAGGGGAGCAGTTCTTC
. TRBJ1-2 TRBV2 . CASSEQGYGYGYTF TGTGCCAGCAGTGAGCAGGGTTACGGCTATGGCTACACCTTC
. TRBJ2-2 TRBV5-1 . CASSLRQGGGELFF TGCGCCAGCAGCTTGAGACAGGGAGGCGGGGAGCTGTTTTTT
. TRBJ2-7 TRBV5-1 TRBD1 CASSFDRASYEQYF TGCGCCAGCAGCTTTGACAGGGCCTCCTACGAGCAGTACTTC